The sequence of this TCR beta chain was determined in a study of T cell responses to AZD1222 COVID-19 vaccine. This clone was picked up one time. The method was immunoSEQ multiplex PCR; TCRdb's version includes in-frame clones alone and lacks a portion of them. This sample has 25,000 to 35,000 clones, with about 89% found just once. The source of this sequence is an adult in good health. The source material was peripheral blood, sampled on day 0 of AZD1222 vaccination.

CDR3 DNA sequence: TGTGCCAGCAGCGCCCAGGGGCTGCGCGACTATGGCTACACCTTC. Translation: CASSAQGLRDYGYTF. The chain is built from TRBV9 and TRBJ1-2; TRBD1 might be the D (6 bases). The CDR3 loop spans 15 amino acids. Trimming shortened V by 3 bases and J by 3 bases, and 15 bases separated the two germline ends. The germline gives CDR1 SGDLS, CDR2 YYNGEE.